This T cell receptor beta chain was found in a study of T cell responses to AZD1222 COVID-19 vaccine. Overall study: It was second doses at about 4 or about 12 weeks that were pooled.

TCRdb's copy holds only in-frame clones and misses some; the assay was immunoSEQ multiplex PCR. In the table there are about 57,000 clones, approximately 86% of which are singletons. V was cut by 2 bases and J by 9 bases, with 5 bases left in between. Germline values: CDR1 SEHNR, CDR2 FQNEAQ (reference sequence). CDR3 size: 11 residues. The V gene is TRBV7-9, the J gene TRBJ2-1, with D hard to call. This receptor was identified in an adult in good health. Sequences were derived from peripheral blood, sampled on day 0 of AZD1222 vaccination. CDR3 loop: CASSLTAEQFF. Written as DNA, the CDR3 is TGTGCCAGCAGCTTAACCGCTGAGCAGTTCTTC.